This T cell receptor beta chain was sequenced for a study of shared clonotypes between healthy human individuals. Here immunoSEQ multiplex PCR was the method, and the copy in TCRdb shows in-frame clones only, minus some. This table has around 610,000 clones, approximately 96% appearing once. CD45RO-negative, CCR7-positively selected cells formed the naive CD8 fraction, excluding terminally differentiated effector memory CD45RA+ cells. CDR1 and CDR2 from the germline V gene are SNHLY and FYNNEI. CDR3 size: 13 residues. V lost 8 bases, J lost 9 bases, and 17 bases lay in between. The chain uses TRBV2 and TRBJ1-5; D gene uncertain. Material for sequencing was naive CD8+ T cells sorted from blood. The sequence was collected from a young woman in good health. The CDR3 DNA is TGTGCCAGCGGGGAGACGGGAGCTGGGCCCCAGCATTTT. Translating it yields CASGETGAGPQHF.